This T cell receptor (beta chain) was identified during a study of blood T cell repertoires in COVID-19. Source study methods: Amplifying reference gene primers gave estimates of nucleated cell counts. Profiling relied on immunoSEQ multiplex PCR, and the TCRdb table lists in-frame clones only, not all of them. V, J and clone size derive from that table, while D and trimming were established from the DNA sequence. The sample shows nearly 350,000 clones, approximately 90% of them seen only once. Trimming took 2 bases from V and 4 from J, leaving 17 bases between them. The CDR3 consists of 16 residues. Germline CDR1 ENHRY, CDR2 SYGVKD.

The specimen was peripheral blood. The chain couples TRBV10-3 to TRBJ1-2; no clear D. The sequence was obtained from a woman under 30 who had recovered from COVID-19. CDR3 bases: TGTGCCATCAGTGAGGTAACGGGTCTTCTCAGCTATGGCTACACCTTC. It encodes CAISEVTGLLSYGYTF.